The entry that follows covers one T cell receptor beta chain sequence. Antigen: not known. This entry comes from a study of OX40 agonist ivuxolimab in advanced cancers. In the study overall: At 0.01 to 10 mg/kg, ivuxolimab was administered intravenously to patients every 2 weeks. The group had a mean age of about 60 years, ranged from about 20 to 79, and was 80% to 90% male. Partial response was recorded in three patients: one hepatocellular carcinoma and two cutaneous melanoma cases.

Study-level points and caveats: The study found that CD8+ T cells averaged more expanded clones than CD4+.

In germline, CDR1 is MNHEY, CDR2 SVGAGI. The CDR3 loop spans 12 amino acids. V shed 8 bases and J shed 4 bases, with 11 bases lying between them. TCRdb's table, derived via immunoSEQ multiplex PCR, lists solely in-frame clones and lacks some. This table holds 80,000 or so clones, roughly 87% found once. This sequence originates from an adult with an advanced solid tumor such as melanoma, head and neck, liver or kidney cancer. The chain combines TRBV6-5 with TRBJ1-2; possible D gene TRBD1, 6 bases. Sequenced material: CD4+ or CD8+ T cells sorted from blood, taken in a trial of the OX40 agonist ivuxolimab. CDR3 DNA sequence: TGTGCCAGCTTGGGGACAACCTATGGCTACACCTTC. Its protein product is CASLGTTYGYTF.